Each of the 21 T cell receptor beta chains below was sequenced from the same sample in a study of blood T cell repertoires in COVID-19. Some clones are missing from TCRdb's copy, which holds only in-frame ones; the method was immunoSEQ multiplex PCR. Of about 180,000 clones in the sample, 60% to 80% were seen once. Sequencing was done on a sample of peripheral blood. These receptors came from a woman in her 70s with acute or convalescent COVID-19.

The genes are TRBV24-1 and TRBJ1-2; D unclear. Deletions cut 2 bases from V and 7 bases from J, with 7 bases between. This CDR3 spans 12 amino acids. Germline CDR1 reads KGHDR; CDR2 reads SFDVKD. In DNA form, the CDR3 reads TGTGCCACCAGTGATTCTCGCGTTGGCTACACCTTC. Protein product: CATSDSRVGYTF.

A single count supports this clone. Other DNA sequences in this specimen translate into the identical CDR3. This chain connects TRBV7-2 to TRBJ2-7; D may be TRBD1 (6 bases). The length of the CDR3 is 15 residues. V lost 1 base and J lost 2, with 12 bases in between. In germline, CDR1 is SGHTA, CDR2 FQGNSA. Written as DNA, the CDR3 is TGTGCCAGCAGCTTAGTACAGGGTGGTACCTACGAGCAGTACTTC. Protein sequence: CASSLVQGGTYEQYF.

This chain links TRBV5-8 with TRBJ1-4, with 7 positions matching TRBD1. The CDR3 sequence is 14 residues long. The ends lost 0 bases at V and 7 bases at J; junction bases unmatched: 3. From germline, CDR1 is SGHTS and CDR2 YDEGEE. CDR3: CASSLDRGVEKLFF. The CDR3 DNA reads TGTGCCAGCAGCTTGGACAGGGGTGTTGAAAAACTGTTTTTT.

This clone was observed a handful of times. The chain links TRBV5-1 to TRBJ2-2, with 9 bases matching TRBD2. The CDR3 runs 15 residues. The V gene's germline CDR1 is SGHRS and CDR2 YFSETQ. V shed 3 bases and J 7 bases; nucleotides not matched to a gene: 7. The CDR3 coding sequence is TGCGCCAGCAGCTCGTTAGCGGGAGATGGCGGGGAGCTGTTTTTT. Translation gives CASSSLAGDGGELFF.

This clone has only a few counts. This chain connects TRBV18 to TRBJ2-5; D may be TRBD2 (6 bases). V lost 5 bases and J lost 4, with 11 bases in between. CDR1 is KGHSH, CDR2 LQKENI, per germline. The CDR3 runs 13 residues. The CDR3 spells CASSFRETETQYF. The CDR3 DNA sequence: TGTGCCAGCTCATTCCGGGAGACAGAGACCCAGTACTTC.

The chain is built from TRBV5-6 and TRBJ2-7; weak D call: TRBD2 (6 bases). The germline V gene encodes CDR1 SGHDT and CDR2 YYEEEE. CDR3 length: 15 residues. V dropped 0 bases and J dropped 3 bases, with 13 bases sitting between them. CDR3 bases: TGTGCCAGCAGCTTGGGGGCCACGCGGGGCTACGAGCAGTACTTC. It yields the protein CASSLGATRGYEQYF.

The chain employs TRBV7-6 and TRBJ2-4; TRBD1 agrees at 7 bases. Trimming removed 1 base from V and 1 base from J; junction bases left unmatched: 10. Germline lookup yields CDR1 SGHVS and CDR2 FNYEAQ. The CDR3 covers 18 residues. Here the CDR3 reads CASSLVTGLNGAKNIQYF. The CDR3 nucleotides are TGTGCCAGCAGCTTAGTGACAGGGTTGAATGGGGCCAAAAACATTCAGTACTTC.

This chain links TRBV5-1 with TRBJ2-1; possible D gene TRBD2, 6 bases. V lost 3 bases to trimming and J lost 5 bases, with 18 bases between them. The CDR3 consists of 16 residues. The germline CDR1 and CDR2 sequences are SGHRS and YFSETQ. CDR3 sequence reads: CASSSASSGGNNEQFF. CDR3 nucleotide sequence: TGCGCCAGCAGCTCTGCTAGCTCCGGGGGTAACAATGAGCAGTTCTTC.

The rearrangement joins TRBV2 to TRBJ1-2, with D perhaps TRBD1 (5 bases). Trimming cost V 6 bases and J 3 bases, with 17 bases left between them. The CDR3 runs to 15 residues. Germline CDR1 SNHLY, CDR2 FYNNEI. The CDR3 DNA reads TGTGCCAGCAGGCGTCCGGGAGGGGCGGACTATGGCTACACCTTC. It is translated as CASRRPGGADYGYTF.

The genes are TRBV24-1 and TRBJ2-1; 8 nucleotides agree with TRBD2. Germline V CDR1 and CDR2: KGHDR, SFDVKD. V trimming: 3 bases; J trimming: 8 bases; junction bases outside the gene matches: 11. The CDR3 is 16 residues long. CDR3 residues: CATSDATGGTRDEQFF. CDR3 nucleotides: TGTGCCACCAGTGATGCCACCGGTGGGACTAGGGATGAGCAGTTCTTC.

The chain is built from TRBV5-5 and TRBJ2-2, with D possibly matching TRBD1 (6 bases). CDR3 size: 15 residues. Trimming removed 2 bases from V and 4 bases from J, with 12 bases in between. The germline gives CDR1 SGHKS, CDR2 YYEKEE (reference sequence). As DNA, the CDR3 is TGTGCCAGCAGCTTCTCTACAGGGCTCACCGGGGAGCTGTTTTTT. The encoded protein is CASSFSTGLTGELFF.

The CDR3 here is CASSSGVGYEQYF. CDR3 bases: TGCGCCAGCAGCTCAGGGGTGGGGTACGAGCAGTACTTC. V is TRBV5-1 and J is TRBJ2-7; the D gene is possibly TRBD1 (6 bases). Trimming shortened V by 3 bases and J by 4 bases, and 11 bases separated the two germline ends. Germline V gene sequence: CDR1 SGHRS, CDR2 YFSETQ. This CDR3 comprises 13 residues.

The chain is built from TRBV11-3 and TRBJ2-2; possibly TRBD1 for D (5 bases). Germline CDR1 is SGHNT and CDR2 is YENEEA. The length of the CDR3 is 17 residues. Trimming pared 5 bases from V and 4 bases from J, leaving 20 bases between. CDR3 nucleotides: TGTGCCAGCAGCCAAGATGGGGCAGATCGTAGCACCGGGGAGCTGTTTTTT. Protein product: CASSQDGADRSTGELFF. The variable domain in full, completed from reference TRBV11-3 and TRBJ2-2, reads EAGVVQSPRYKIIEKKQPVAFWCNPISGHNTLYWYLQNLGQGPELLIRYENEEAVDDSQLPKDRFSAERLKGVDSTLKIQPAELGDSAVYLCASSQDGADRSTGELFFGEGSRLTVL.

V gene TRBV6-5 combines with J gene TRBJ2-5; D is unclear. Germline CDR1 reads MNHEY; CDR2 reads SVGAGI. The CDR3 is 12 residues long. Trimming cost V 0 bases and J 3 bases, with 2 bases left between them. The CDR3 reads CASSYSEETQYF. The CDR3 bases are TGTGCCAGCAGTTACTCCGAAGAGACCCAGTACTTC.

The gene calls are TRBV28 and TRBJ1-2; D remains unclear. Deletions cut 3 bases from V and 5 bases from J, with 10 bases between. The CDR3 is 13 residues long. Germline CDR1 reads MDHEN; CDR2 reads SYDVKM. CDR3 loop: CASSLEGGYGYTF. CDR3 coding DNA: TGTGCCAGCAGTTTGGAGGGAGGGTATGGCTACACCTTC.

This clone was recorded a few times. The chain uses TRBV6-6 and TRBJ1-6; perhaps TRBD1 as D (6 bases). Trimming left V 5 bases short and J 6 bases short, with 11 bases between. The germline V gene encodes CDR1 MNHNY and CDR2 SVGAGI (reference sequence). The CDR3 extends over 14 amino acids. The CDR3 DNA follows: TGTGCCAGCAGTGACGACAGGCCTAATTCACCCCTCCACTTT. The encoded protein is CASSDDRPNSPLHF.

This CDR3 reads CASKEQGPTGELFF. The CDR3 coding sequence is TGTGCCAGCAAGGAACAGGGCCCCACCGGGGAGCTGTTTTTT. This chain joins TRBV2 and TRBJ2-2; possibly TRBD1 for D (6 bases). This CDR3 spans 14 amino acids. CDR1 and CDR2 (germline): SNHLY, FYNNEI. V was cut by 7 bases and J by 4 bases, with 13 bases left in between.

This clone showed up just a few times. The rearrangement links TRBV7-3 to TRBJ2-7; TRBD2 aligns across 7 bases. There are 10 residues in the CDR3. In germline, CDR1 is SGHTA, CDR2 FQGTGA. The CDR3 nucleotides read TGTGATTCAGGGAGGGTCGAGCAGTACTTC. Protein: CDSGRVEQYF.

V and J are TRBV28 and TRBJ1-4; 11 nucleotides align to TRBD1. This CDR3 spans 14 amino acids. Per germline, CDR1 MDHEN and CDR2 SYDVKM. V gave up 6 bases and J gave up 6 bases; unmatched junction bases: 3. Written as DNA, the CDR3 is TGTGCCAGCAGAGGACAGGGGGCATATGAAAAACTGTTTTTT. Translated, it gives CASRGQGAYEKLFF. Variable domain in full (rest from reference TRBV28 and TRBJ1-4): DVKVTQSSRYLVKRTGEKVFLECVQDMDHENMFWYRQDPGLGLRLIYFSYDVKMKEKGDIPEGYSVSREKKERFSLILESASTNQTSMYLCASRGQGAYEKLFFGSGTQLSVL.

The CDR3 bases are TGTGCCAGCAGTCCGGTTGACTCTGGGGCCAACGTCCTGACTTTC. Residues: CASSPVDSGANVLTF. This chain joins TRBV27 and TRBJ2-6; D ambiguous. Germline CDR1 reads MNHEY; CDR2 reads SMNVEV (reference sequence). This CDR3 comprises 15 residues. V lost 5 bases and J 0 bases, leaving 8 bases between the germline ends. Using reference TRBV27 and TRBJ2-6 for the parts outside the CDR3, the full variable domain is EAQVTQNPRYLITVTGKKLTVTCSQNMNHEYMSWYRQDPGLGLRQIYYSMNVEVTDKGDVPEGYKVSRKEKRNFPLILESPSPNQTSLYFCASSPVDSGANVLTFGAGSRLTVL.

The chain links TRBV7-2 to TRBJ1-4; 8 bases align to TRBD1. J lost 5 bases, V lost 5 bases, and 7 bases had no gene match. This CDR3 comprises 15 residues. Germline V gene data show CDR1 as SGHTA and CDR2 as FQGNSA. CDR3 DNA: TGTGCCAGCAGCGCGGACAGGGCGGGAAATGAAAAACTGTTTTTT. Its protein product is CASSADRAGNEKLFF.